This TCR beta chain was sequenced for a study of blood T cell repertoires in COVID-19. The germline V gene has CDR1 SGDLS and CDR2 YYNGEE. Trimming took 4 bases from V and 6 from J; bases not matched to a gene: 7. The CDR3 is 15 amino acids. The method was immunoSEQ multiplex PCR; TCRdb's version includes in-frame clones alone and lacks a portion of them. The sample contains 310,000 or so clones, approximately 90% of which appear only once. This clone was detected a few times. This chain uses TRBV9 with TRBJ2-2; 9 nucleotides line up with TRBD2. The sequencing input was PBMCs or T cells enriched from blood (not recorded which). The clonotype originates from a woman in her thirties or forties who had recovered from COVID-19. CDR3 DNA: TGTGCCAGCAGCCAGCGGGAGGTCTTCCCCGGGGAGCTGTTTTTT. Translated: CASSQREVFPGELFF.